This T cell receptor (beta chain) was documented in a study of OX40 agonist ivuxolimab in advanced cancers. Regarding the complete study: Ivuxolimab, which targeted the costimulatory receptor OX40 (CD134), was an agonistic, fully human IgG2 monoclonal antibody. Partial responses occurred in three dose-escalation patients, of whom one had hepatocellular carcinoma and two had cutaneous melanoma. Of the roughly 51 patients in dose escalation, 19 had hepatocellular carcinoma, about 15 had melanoma, 9 had renal cell carcinoma and 9 had head and neck cancer. Intravenous ivuxolimab was administered to patients every 2 weeks at six dose levels: 0.01, 0.1, 0.3, 1.5, 3 and 10 mg/kg. Patients were allowed to have had prior anti-PD-1, anti-PD-L1 or anti-CTLA-4 therapy, and more than 35% of the dose-escalation patients had been treated with checkpoint inhibitors. Peripheral TCRbeta sequencing aimed to test whether ivuxolimab altered TCR sequence diversity and caused clonal T-cell expansion. In the dose-escalation cohort, nearly 85% of patients were male, and the mean age was 60 years with a range of roughly 23 to 79. The paper reports the monotherapy dose-escalation portion (N of about 51 patients) of the phase I ivuxolimab trial. What the research found in general, with its limitations: Clonal expansion of both CD4+ and CD8+ blood T cells was observed from baseline to week 6 at doses 0.1 to 3.0 mg/kg. In the 0.1-3.0 mg/kg groups, partial responders had among the lowest normalized peripheral clonal expansion, particularly in CD8+ T cells. After ivuxolimab, more expanded clones were found on average in CD8+ T cells than in CD4+ T cells. Low levels of normalized T-cell clonal expansion were also seen in some nonresponding patients. Antigen specificity was not determined for the clonally expanded peripheral T cells.

The trial excluded patients who had a history of autoimmune disease or were on systemic immunosuppression. Peripheral blood for TCR sequencing was collected from all dose cohorts at baseline, on cycle 4 day 1, and on cycle 7 day 1. Samples were obtained from an open-label, multicenter, first-in-human phase I dose-escalation trial of ivuxolimab. The trial enrolled adults with locally advanced or metastatic head and neck squamous cell, hepatocellular, melanoma or renal cell carcinoma. Before TCR sequencing, CD4+ T cells and CD8+ T cells were sorted from peripheral blood as separate populations. Genomic DNA was isolated from the sorted cells so that the TCRbeta CDR3 region could be sequenced. The immunoSEQ Assay was used to sequence the TCRbeta CDR3 regions. Imported from immuneACCESS, the table was reduced by TCRdb to in-frame sequences with V and J called. These copies leave out some clones; in studies compared against another copy, an unresolved V gene accounts for under half, and the cause of the remainder is not known. Across this sample there are tens of thousands of clones, with roughly 90% seen only once. The leading ten clones occupy about 3.7% of the sample.

As to this clone: The antigen this receptor binds is unknown. Per-base qualities were not stored, and no clone one base away is much larger.

Sequencing was performed on CD4+ or CD8+ T cells sorted from blood, taken in a trial of the OX40 agonist ivuxolimab. This TCR came from an adult with an advanced solid tumor such as melanoma, head and neck, liver or kidney cancer.

The nucleotides are TGTGCCAGCAGCTTAGATTTTAGCACAGATACGCAGTATTTT. The resulting protein is CASSLDFSTDTQYF. The chain is encoded by TRBV7-2 joined to TRBJ2-3; no D gene can be assigned with confidence. Taken from the germline V gene, the CDR1 and CDR2 loops are SGHTA and FQGNSA. The CDR3, from cysteine to phenylalanine, totals 14 residues. Only the CDR3 portion is preserved as DNA: 42 bases, with reading frame beginning at the first base. The V end loses 1 base and the J end loses 0 bases, and a stretch of 5 bases separates them.